What follows describes a single T cell receptor beta chain. The antigen is undetermined. With sequencing, the targeted depth ranged from 1 in 200,000 to 1 in 1 million T cells. Method: immunoSEQ multiplex PCR; TCRdb's copy keeps in-frame clones and lacks some. The profile shows approximately 130,000 clones, approximately 81% of them singletons. These data are taken from a study of cytotoxic CD8 clonotypes in ibrutinib-treated CLL. Across the whole study: Outcomes included roughly 24 partial and 2 complete responses; after median around 5.5 years, 14 stayed remitted and some twelve progressed. Response samples came after a median about 13 months of treatment, range 6 to 36. Findings and caveats of the study: There were differences in sampling times between sustained-remission and progressing patients.

V shed 7 bases, J shed 0 bases, and the junction held 16 bases outside the gene matches. Germline V gene data show CDR1 as MDHEN and CDR2 as SYDVKM. There are 19 residues in the CDR3. Sample: PBMCs, taken after 24 months of ibrutinib treatment. The chain has TRBV28 and TRBJ2-4; the match to TRBD1 covers 9 bases. This clonotype was obtained from a human donor with chronic lymphocytic leukemia. The CDR3 nucleotides are TGTGCCAGCACCGCGTCGGGACAGGGAGCTATACTAGCCAAAAACATTCAGTACTTC. Its protein product is CASTASGQGAILAKNIQYF.